Sequencing of this TCR beta chain was carried out in a study of neurological immune-mediated disorders. V lost 5 bases, J lost 0 bases, and 12 bases lay in between. The length of the CDR3 is 15 residues. Germline V gene sequence: CDR1 MNHEY, CDR2 SMNVEV (reference sequence). This clonotype has at least ten counts. Its antigen remains unknown. Unsorted libraries came from 2 million PBMCs stored at -80 °C. The authors made cDNA by 5'RACE with 10-nucleotide random UMIs. Sequencing runs each yielded over 170 million TCR-beta sequences from 15-18 subjects. A single record per CDR3 protein comes from TCRdb applying MiXCR to the 5' RACE reads. This table has 45,000 to 55,000 distinct CDR3 sequences, 9% to 12% appearing once. Study findings and constraints: Expanded clones shared no CDR3 amino acid sequences across subjects, suggesting private repertoires in all groups.

Sequenced material: PBMCs. This sequence was found in a woman in her thirties or forties with HTLV-1-associated myelopathy (HAM/TSP). V usage is TRBV27 and J usage is TRBJ2-3; no definite D call. The CDR3 loop reads CASSPRVPSTDTQYF. CDR3 in DNA: TGTGCCAGCAGTCCCCGGGTACCAAGCACAGATACGCAGTATTTT.